This section outlines one TCR beta chain sequence together with its context. These data are taken from a study of shared clonotypes between healthy human individuals. V was cut by 0 bases and J by 14 bases, with 12 bases left in between. CDR3 length: 12 residues. The germline V gene has CDR1 SGHNT and CDR2 YYREEE (reference sequence). Assay: immunoSEQ multiplex PCR; the TCRdb copy retains only in-frame clones and omits some. The sample has about 1.4 million clones; 96% are singletons. The clonotype was recovered from a man aged 25 to 45 in good health. V is TRBV5-4 and J is TRBJ2-1; D perhaps matches TRBD1 (5 bases). Material for sequencing was naive CD4+ T cells sorted from blood. Subset meaning: CD45RA+ positively selected. Here the CDR3 DNA reads TGTGCCAGCAGCTTGGACCGGCAGGGTGAGTTCTTC. This translates into CASSLDRQGEFF.